This T cell receptor (beta chain) derives from a study of blood T cell repertoires in COVID-19. In the study overall: Donors in the United States, Italy and Spain gave samples during acute or convalescent COVID-19. T cells, B-cell-depleted T cells, or PBMCs supplied cDNA or gDNA.

Trimming shortened V by 0 bases and J by 6 bases, and 10 bases separated the two germline ends. The CDR3 runs to 13 residues. Germline V gene data show CDR1 as SGHDT and CDR2 as YYEEEE. In the original workflow: The assay estimated nucleated cells by amplifying reference gene primers. Measured with immunoSEQ multiplex PCR; TCRdb has only the in-frame clones, and not every one. V and J calls and clone size are copied from that table; D and trimming were computed from the DNA. The table has about 160,000 clones, over 60% seen once; the top ten hold about 8.3%. The sequence derives from a man aged 60 to 69 with acute or convalescent COVID-19. The chain couples TRBV5-6 to TRBJ2-7, with D possibly matching TRBD2 (5 bases). What was sequenced was peripheral blood. CDR3 sequence: CASSLVEGSEQYF. The CDR3, as DNA: TGTGCCAGCAGCTTGGTTGAGGGTTCCGAGCAGTACTTC.